What follows are 3 T cell receptor beta chains derived from one specimen sequenced in a study of monozygotic twins with inflammatory bowel disease. TCRdb reanalyzed the 5' RACE reads, giving one entry per CDR3 protein sequence and no DNA. Here the sample table reports approximately 390,000 distinct CDR3 sequences. Material for sequencing was blood. The source is a human donor with ulcerative colitis or Crohn's disease, or a healthy co-twin of an affected twin (not recorded which).

The rearrangement joins TRBV5-1 to TRBJ2-1; TCRdb proposes TRBD2, but this gene call is untestable without DNA. From germline, CDR1 is SGHRS and CDR2 YFSETQ. The CDR3 has 19 amino acids. This chain's CDR3 is CASSSPGTSGGVGDNEQFF.

The chain joins TRBV28 to TRBJ2-2; the D call from TCRdb, TRBD1, cannot be confirmed without DNA. Germline V gene data show CDR1 as MDHEN and CDR2 as SYDVKM. This CDR3 is 16 amino acids long. CDR3 loop: CASSLGGQGYTGELFF. The whole variable domain, filled in from reference TRBV28 and TRBJ2-2, reads DVKVTQSSRYLVKRTGEKVFLECVQDMDHENMFWYRQDPGLGLRLIYFSYDVKMKEKGDIPEGYSVSREKKERFSLILESASTNQTSMYLCASSLGGQGYTGELFFGEGSRLTVL.

The V gene is TRBV9, the J gene TRBJ2-7. Germline V lookup: CDR1 SGDLS, CDR2 YYNGEE. This CDR3 spans 14 amino acids. CDR3 amino acids: CASSANLQIAEQYF.